These T cell receptor beta chains were read from a single sample in a study of radiotherapy plus CTLA-4 blockade in lung cancer. Using immunoSEQ multiplex PCR, the repertoire was profiled, and TCRdb retains in-frame clones only, with some absent. The sample lists around 110,000 clones, roughly four fifths occurring once. The source was peripheral blood, collected from a patient treated with radiotherapy plus ipilimumab. Receptor source: a human donor with non-small cell lung cancer that progressed on radiotherapy plus ipilimumab. Some clones in this sample may be carry-over from other donors' samples. Each CDR3 is given with its conserved first and last residue.

j_call,v_call,cdr3_aa
TRBJ2-7,TRBV15,CATSTNAGAFYEQYF
TRBJ1-4,TRBV6-1,CASSERRATNEKLFF
TRBJ1-5,TRBV7-8,CASSDRQGIQPQHF
TRBJ2-2,TRBV4-1,CASSQATSQAGTGELFF
TRBJ2-2,TRBV11-3,CASSLEAGPGELFF
TRBJ1-5,TRBV6-1,CASSETGRNQPQHF
TRBJ1-1,TRBV27,CASRQFNTEAFF
TRBJ1-1,TRBV2,CASSVYASNTEAFF
TRBJ1-1,TRBV7-9,CASSSNSGSTEAFF
TRBJ2-1,TRBV27,CASSFDRGYNEQFF
TRBJ1-5,TRBV18,CASSPGGDRETVGRVKQPQHF
TRBJ2-7,TRBV7-9,CASSLGQGAVYEQYF
TRBJ1-5,TRBV6-6,CASGQNSNQPQHF
TRBJ2-7,TRBV6-5,CASSGFRVSLGEQYF
TRBJ2-5,TRBV9,CASSVVPLAGEETQYF
TRBJ1-2,TRBV6-5,CASRSGGPLDRGYTF
TRBJ1-6,TRBV4-1,CASSQERGYSPLHF
TRBJ2-7,TRBV27,CASSLSYGYEQYF
TRBJ2-7,TRBV6-5,CASSSLGPSYEQYF
TRBJ2-5,TRBV27,CASKDWKQETQYF
TRBJ2-5,TRBV5-1,CASSFAGKQETQYF
TRBJ1-1,TRBV10-3,CAISESRHTEAFF
TRBJ1-2,TRBV5-6,CASSWTGQTEKGYTF
TRBJ1-2,TRBV6-5,CASSYTGQIYGYTF
TRBJ1-2,TRBV29-1,CSVEVRNDRGSGYTF
TRBJ1-1,TRBV5-1,CASSSNRGGSMNTEAFF
TRBJ1-5,TRBV18,CASSPVSGVDQPQHF
TRBJ2-1,TRBV25-1,CASSDLAEGYYNEQFF
TRBJ2-1,TRBV6-4,CASSDLSGSSYNEQFF
TRBJ1-1,TRBV6-5,CASSYSGGTGAESFF
TRBJ1-2,TRBV4-3,CASSQDLSGVPYYGYTF
TRBJ2-2,TRBV2,CASSEGRGGKWELFF
TRBJ1-2,TRBV28,CASSLGTGLFYGYTF
TRBJ1-1,TRBV6-6,CASSYRDTEAFF
TRBJ1-3,TRBV19,CASTGRASSGNTIYF
TRBJ2-5,TRBV5-1,CASSLVPEGTQYF
TRBJ1-4,TRBV5-4,CASSRSGGTTNEKLFF
TRBJ2-1,TRBV4-3,CASSQVPREYNEQFF
TRBJ1-4,TRBV15,CATSRDIGRGNEKLFF
TRBJ2-7,TRBV19,CASRGTDSYEQYF
TRBJ2-2,TRBV7-2,CASSFPQGGNTGELFF
TRBJ2-5,TRBV5-1,CASSLKDDSSGAGTQYF
TRBJ2-7,TRBV4-1,CASSQVLAGSYEQYF
TRBJ1-2,TRBV5-1,CASSLDPANYGYTF
TRBJ1-6,TRBV5-4,CASSLEGGRYSPLHF
TRBJ1-1,TRBV11-2,CASSLAGVTEAFF
TRBJ2-5,TRBV2,CASNPWTSGGETQYF
TRBJ1-5,TRBV27,CASNIWDRGGQPQHF
TRBJ2-3,TRBV21-1,CASSKATCTDTQYF
TRBJ2-5,TRBV29-1,CSVEGQVLRETQYF
TRBJ2-2,TRBV4-1,CASSRTENTGELFF
TRBJ1-3,TRBV7-6,CASSPRTGGFNGNTIYF
TRBJ2-7,TRBV7-9,CASSLRDRIGEQYF
TRBJ2-2,TRBV4-2,CASSQVGTSGANTGELFF
TRBJ2-5,TRBV9,CASSPRARSGGPIGGTQYF
TRBJ2-3,TRBV2,CASSEGGLRADTQYF
TRBJ2-4,TRBV5-4,CASSLGIGSGIENIQYF
TRBJ2-7,TRBV28,CASSPSTWDSNYEQYF
TRBJ2-1,TRBV10-3,CAISADAGGPNEQFF